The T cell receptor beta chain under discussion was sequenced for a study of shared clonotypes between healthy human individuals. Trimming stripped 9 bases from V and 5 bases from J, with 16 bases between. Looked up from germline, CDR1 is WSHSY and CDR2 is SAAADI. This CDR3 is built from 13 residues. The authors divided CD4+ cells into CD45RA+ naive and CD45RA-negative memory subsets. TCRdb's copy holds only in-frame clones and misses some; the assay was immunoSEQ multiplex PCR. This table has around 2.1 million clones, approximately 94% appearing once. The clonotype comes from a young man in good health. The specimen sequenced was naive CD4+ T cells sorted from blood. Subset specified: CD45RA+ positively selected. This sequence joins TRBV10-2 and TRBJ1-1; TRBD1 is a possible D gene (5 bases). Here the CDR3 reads CASGEGKGTEAFF. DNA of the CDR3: TGCGCCAGTGGCGAGGGGAAAGGAACTGAAGCTTTCTTT.